The present T cell receptor beta chain was sequenced within a study of T cells after yellow fever vaccination. Study-level points and caveats: Secondary responses were weaker yet peaked faster, day 5 versus 15.

The study made its TCR cDNA through 5'RACE template switching. That step introduced a universal primer site along with UMIs. TCRdb processed the 5' RACE reads anew with MiXCR; each CDR3 protein has one entry. Of roughly 300,000 distinct CDR3 sequences listed, 7% to 10% are singletons. To note about this clonotype: Antigen specificity is unknown.

The sample here was PBMCs, taken more than 35 days after the first yellow fever vaccination. The clonotype comes from a man between 18 and 29 years old who received the YFV17D yellow fever vaccine.

As DNA, the CDR3 is TGTGCCAGCAGCTTAGTTCAGGGAAGCGGCTACACCTTC. This encodes CASSLVQGSGYTF. The chain couples TRBV11-2 to TRBJ1-2, with a tentative D call TRBD1 (5 bases). Germline CDR1 is SGHAT and CDR2 is FQNNGV. Trimming stripped 1 base from V and 8 bases from J, with 11 bases between. The CDR3 totals 13 residues.